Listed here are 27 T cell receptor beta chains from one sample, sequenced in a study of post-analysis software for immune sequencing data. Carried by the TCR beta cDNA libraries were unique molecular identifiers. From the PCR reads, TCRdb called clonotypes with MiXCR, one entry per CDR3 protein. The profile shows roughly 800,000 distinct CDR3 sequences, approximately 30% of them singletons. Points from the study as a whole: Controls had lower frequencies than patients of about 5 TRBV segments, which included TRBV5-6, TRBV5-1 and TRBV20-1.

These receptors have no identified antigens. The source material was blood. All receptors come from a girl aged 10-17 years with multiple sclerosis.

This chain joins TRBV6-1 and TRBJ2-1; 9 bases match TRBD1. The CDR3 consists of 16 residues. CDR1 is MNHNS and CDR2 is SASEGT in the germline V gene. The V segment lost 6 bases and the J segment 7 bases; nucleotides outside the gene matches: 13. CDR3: CASSYIMGTGLNEQFF. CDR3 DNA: TGTGCCAGCAGCTATATTATGGGGACAGGGCTAAATGAGCAGTTCTTC.

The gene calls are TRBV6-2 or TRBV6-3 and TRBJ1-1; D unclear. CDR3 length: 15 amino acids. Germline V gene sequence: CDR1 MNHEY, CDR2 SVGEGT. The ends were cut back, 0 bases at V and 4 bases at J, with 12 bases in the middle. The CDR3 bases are TGTGCCAGCAGTTACTCCGGGCAGGTGGGCACTGAAGCTTTCTTT. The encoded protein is CASSYSGQVGTEAFF.

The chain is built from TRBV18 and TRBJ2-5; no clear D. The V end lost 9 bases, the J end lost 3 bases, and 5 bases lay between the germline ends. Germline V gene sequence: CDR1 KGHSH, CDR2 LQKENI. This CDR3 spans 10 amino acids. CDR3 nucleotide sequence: TGTGCCAGTGAGAAAGAGACCCAGTACTTC. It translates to CASEKETQYF. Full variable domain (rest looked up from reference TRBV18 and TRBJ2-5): NAGVMQNPRHLVRRRGQEARLRCSPMKGHSHVYWYRQLPEEGLKFMVYLQKENIIDESGMPKERFSAEFPKEGPSILRIQQVVRGDSAAYFCASEKETQYFGPGTRLLVL.

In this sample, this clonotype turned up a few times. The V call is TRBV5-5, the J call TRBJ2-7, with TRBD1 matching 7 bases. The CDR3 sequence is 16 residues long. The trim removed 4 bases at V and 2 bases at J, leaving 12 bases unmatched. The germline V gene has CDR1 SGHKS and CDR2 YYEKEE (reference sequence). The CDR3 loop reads CASSSTGADRTYEQYF. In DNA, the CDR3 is TGTGCCAGCAGCAGCACAGGGGCTGATCGAACCTACGAGCAGTACTTC.

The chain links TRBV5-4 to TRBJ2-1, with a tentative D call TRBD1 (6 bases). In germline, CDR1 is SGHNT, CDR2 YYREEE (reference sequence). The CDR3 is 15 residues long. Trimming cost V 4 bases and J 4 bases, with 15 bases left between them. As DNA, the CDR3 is TGTGCCAGCAGCGCCCGGACAGACACATACAATGAGCAGTTCTTC. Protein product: CASSARTDTYNEQFF.

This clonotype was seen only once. CDR3 amino acids: CSARPGTSGGYEQYF. Written as DNA, the CDR3 is TGCAGTGCTAGACCCGGGACTAGCGGGGGCTACGAGCAGTACTTC. The chain employs TRBV20-1 and TRBJ2-7; 14 bases line up with TRBD2. V gave up 2 bases and J gave up 3 bases; unmatched junction bases: 3. Germline V gene sequence: CDR1 DFQATT, CDR2 SNEGSKA (reference sequence). CDR3 length: 15 residues.

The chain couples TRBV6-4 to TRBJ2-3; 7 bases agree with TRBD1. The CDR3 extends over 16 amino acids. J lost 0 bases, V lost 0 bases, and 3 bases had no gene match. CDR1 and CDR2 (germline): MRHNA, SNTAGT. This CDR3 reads CASSDSAGGSTDTQYF. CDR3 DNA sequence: TGTGCCAGCAGTGACTCGGCAGGGGGTAGCACAGATACGCAGTATTTT.

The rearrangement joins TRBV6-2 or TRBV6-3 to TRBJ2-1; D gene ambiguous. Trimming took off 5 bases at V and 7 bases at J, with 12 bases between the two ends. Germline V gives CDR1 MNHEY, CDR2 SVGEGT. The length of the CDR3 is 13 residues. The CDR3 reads CASSPRPRNEQFF. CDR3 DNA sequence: TGTGCCAGCAGTCCCAGACCGAGGAATGAGCAGTTCTTC.

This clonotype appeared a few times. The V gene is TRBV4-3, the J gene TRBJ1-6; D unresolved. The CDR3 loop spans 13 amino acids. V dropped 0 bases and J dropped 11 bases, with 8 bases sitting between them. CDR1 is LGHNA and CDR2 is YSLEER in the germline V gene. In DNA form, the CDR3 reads TGCGCCAGCAGCCAAGATCTTAGGCCACCCCTCCACTTT. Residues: CASSQDLRPPLHF.

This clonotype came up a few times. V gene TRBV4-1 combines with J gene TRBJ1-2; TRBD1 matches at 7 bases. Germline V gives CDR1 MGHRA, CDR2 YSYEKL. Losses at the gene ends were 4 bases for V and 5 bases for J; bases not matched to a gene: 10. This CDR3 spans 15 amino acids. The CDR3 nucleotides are TGCGCCAGCAGCCCCTTACCGGGACAGTCATATGGCTACACCTTC. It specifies CASSPLPGQSYGYTF.

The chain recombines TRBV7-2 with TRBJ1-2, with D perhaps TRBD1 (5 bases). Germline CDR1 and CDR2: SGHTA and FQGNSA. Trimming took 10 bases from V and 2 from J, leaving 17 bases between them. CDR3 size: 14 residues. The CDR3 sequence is CATVSGTLNYGYTF. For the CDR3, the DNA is TGTGCCACGGTGTCAGGGACTCTGAACTATGGCTACACCTTC.

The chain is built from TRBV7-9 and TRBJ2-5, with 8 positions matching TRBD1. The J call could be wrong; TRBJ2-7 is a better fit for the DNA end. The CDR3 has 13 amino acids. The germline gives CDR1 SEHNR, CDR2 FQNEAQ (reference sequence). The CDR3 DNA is TGTGCCAGCAGCCCCTCGACAGGGGCCGAGCAGTACTTC. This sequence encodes CASSPSTGAEQYF.

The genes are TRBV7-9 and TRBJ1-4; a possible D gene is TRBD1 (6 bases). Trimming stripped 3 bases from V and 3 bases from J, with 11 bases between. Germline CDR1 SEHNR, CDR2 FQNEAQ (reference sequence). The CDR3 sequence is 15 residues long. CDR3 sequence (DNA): TGTGCCAGCAGCTTCCCAGGGGCTCCTAATGAAAAACTGTTTTTT. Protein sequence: CASSFPGAPNEKLFF.

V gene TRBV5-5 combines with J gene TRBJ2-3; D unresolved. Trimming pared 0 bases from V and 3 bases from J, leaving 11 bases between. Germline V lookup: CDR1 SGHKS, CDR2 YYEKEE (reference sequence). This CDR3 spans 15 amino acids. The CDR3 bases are TGTGCCAGCAGCTTGGTCGCTGTTGGGACAGATACGCAGTATTTT. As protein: CASSLVAVGTDTQYF.

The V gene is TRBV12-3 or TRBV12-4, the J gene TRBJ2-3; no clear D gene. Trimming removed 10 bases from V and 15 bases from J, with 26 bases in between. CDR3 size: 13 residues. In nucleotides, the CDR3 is TGTGCCAACAGACGTCGGAGAACAGATGTGGAATATTTT. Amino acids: CANRRRRTDVEYF.

CDR3 bases: TGCGCCAGCAGCTCGGAAGAGCGGACCACAGATACGCAGTATTTT. It yields the protein CASSSEERTTDTQYF. The V and J genes are TRBV5-1 and TRBJ2-3; perhaps TRBD2 as D (5 bases). Germline V gene sequence: CDR1 SGHRS, CDR2 YFSETQ. With 3 bases removed from V and 2 bases from J, the gap between germline ends came to 13 bases. The CDR3 has 15 amino acids.

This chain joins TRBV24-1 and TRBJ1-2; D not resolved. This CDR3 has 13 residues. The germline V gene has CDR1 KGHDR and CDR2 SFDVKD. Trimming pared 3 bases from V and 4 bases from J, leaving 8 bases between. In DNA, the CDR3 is TGTGCCACCAGTGATCCCCACACCTATGGCTACACCTTC. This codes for CATSDPHTYGYTF.

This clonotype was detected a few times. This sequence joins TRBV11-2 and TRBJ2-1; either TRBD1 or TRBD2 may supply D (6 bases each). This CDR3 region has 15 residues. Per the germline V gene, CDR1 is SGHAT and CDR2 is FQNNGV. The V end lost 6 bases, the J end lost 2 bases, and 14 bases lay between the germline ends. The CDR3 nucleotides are TGTGCCAGCAGACCTGAGGGGGGAGCCTACAATGAGCAGTTCTTC. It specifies CASRPEGGAYNEQFF.

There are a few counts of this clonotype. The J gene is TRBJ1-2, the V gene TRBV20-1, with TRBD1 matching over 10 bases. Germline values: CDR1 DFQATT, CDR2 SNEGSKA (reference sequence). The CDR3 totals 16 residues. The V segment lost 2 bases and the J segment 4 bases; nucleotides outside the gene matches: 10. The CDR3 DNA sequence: TGCAGTGCTAGACCCTACGACAGGGGGCGAGGCTATGGCTACACCTTC. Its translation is CSARPYDRGRGYGYTF.

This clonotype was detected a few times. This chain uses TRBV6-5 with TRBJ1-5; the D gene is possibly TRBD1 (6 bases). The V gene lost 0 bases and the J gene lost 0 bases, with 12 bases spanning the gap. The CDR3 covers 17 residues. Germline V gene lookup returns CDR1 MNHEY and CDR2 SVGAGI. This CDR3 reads CASSYSGSGDSNQPQHF. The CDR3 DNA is TGTGCCAGCAGTTACTCGGGGTCAGGGGATAGCAATCAGCCCCAGCATTTT.

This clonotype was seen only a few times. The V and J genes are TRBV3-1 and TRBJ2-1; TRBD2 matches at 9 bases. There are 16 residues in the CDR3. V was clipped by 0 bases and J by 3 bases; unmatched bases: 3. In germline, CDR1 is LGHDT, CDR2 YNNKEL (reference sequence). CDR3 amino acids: CASSQDPTSGYNEQFF. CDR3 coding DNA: TGTGCCAGCAGCCAAGACCCGACTAGCGGCTACAATGAGCAGTTCTTC.

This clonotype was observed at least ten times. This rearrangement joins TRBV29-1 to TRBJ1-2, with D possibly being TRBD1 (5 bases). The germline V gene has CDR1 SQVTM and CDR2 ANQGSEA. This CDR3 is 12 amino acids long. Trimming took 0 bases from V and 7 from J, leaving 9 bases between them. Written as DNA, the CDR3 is TGCAGCGTTGAAGATGGCGGGGGTGGCTACACCTTC. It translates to CSVEDGGGGYTF. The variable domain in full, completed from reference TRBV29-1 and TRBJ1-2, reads SAVISQKPSRDICQRGTSLTIQCQVDSQVTMMFWYRQQPGQSLTLIATANQGSEATYESGFVIDKFPISRPNLTFSTLTVSNMSPEDSSIYLCSVEDGGGGYTFGSGTRLTVV.

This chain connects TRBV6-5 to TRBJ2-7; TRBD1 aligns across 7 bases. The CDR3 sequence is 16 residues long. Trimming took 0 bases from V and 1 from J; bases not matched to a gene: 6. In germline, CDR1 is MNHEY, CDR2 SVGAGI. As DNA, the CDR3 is TGTGCCAGCAGTTACTCTATCGGACAGGCTTCCTACGAGCAGTACTTC. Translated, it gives CASSYSIGQASYEQYF.

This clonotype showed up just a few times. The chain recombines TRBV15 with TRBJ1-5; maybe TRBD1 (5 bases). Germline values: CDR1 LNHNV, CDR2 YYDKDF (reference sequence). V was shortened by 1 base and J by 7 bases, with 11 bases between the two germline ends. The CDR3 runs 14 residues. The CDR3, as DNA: TGTGCCACCAGCAGAGGACGGGGCAGACAGCCCCAGCATTTT. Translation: CATSRGRGRQPQHF.

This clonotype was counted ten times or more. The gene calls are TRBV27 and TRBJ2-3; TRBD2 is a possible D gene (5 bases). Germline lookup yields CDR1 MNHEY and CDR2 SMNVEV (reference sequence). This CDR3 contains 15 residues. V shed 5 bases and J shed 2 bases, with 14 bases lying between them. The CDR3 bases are TGTGCCAGCAGTCCTGGGCTAGCCCTCACAGATACGCAGTATTTT. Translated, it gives CASSPGLALTDTQYF.

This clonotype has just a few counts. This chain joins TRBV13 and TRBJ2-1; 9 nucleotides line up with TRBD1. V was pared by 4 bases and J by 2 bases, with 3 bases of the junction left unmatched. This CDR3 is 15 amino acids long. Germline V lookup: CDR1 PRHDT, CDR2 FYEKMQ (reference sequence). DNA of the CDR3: TGTGCCAGCAGCTCCAGGACAGGGGCCTACAATGAGCAGTTCTTC. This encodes CASSSRTGAYNEQFF.

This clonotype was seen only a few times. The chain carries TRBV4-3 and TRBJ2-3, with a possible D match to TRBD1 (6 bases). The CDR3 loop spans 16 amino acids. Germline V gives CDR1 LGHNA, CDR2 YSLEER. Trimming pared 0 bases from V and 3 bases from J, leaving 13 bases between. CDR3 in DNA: TGCGCCAGCAGCCAAGATCAGGACAGTATAACAGATACGCAGTATTTT. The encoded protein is CASSQDQDSITDTQYF.